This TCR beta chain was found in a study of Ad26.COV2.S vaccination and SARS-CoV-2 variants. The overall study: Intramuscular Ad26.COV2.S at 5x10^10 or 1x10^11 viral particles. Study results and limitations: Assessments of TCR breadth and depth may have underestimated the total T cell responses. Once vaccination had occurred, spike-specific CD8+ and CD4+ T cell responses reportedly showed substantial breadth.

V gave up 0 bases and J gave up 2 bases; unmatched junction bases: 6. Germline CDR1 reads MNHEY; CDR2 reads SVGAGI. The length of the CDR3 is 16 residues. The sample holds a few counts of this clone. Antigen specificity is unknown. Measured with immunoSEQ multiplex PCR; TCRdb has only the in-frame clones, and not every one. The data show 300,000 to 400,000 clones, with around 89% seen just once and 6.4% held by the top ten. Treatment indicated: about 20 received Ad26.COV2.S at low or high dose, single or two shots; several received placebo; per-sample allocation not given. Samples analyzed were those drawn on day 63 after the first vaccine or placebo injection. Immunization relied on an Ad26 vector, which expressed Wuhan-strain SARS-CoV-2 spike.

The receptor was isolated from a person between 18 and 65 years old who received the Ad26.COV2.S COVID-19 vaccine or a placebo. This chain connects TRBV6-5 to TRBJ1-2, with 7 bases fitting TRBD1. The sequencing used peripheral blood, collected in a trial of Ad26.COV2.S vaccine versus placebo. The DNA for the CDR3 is TGTGCCAGCAGTTACTCGAGGGGGACAGCAAACTATGGCTACACCTTC. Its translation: CASSYSRGTANYGYTF.